This T cell receptor (beta chain) was sequenced during a study of T cell clones after liver transplantation. The V end was cut by 3 bases, the J end by 3 bases, with 6 bases between. Germline V gives CDR1 MNHNS, CDR2 SASEGT. The CDR3 runs 12 residues. Whole-study findings and limits: Rather than being deleted, graft donor-reactive T cells may have moved into the graft.

Sequencing used immunoSEQ multiplex PCR; TCRdb keeps in-frame clones, though not all of them. The sample has roughly 50,000 clones; approximately 88% are singletons. Comment on this clone: Antigen unknown.

Sequencing used CD4+ T cells from blood, obtained before liver transplant. The V gene is TRBV6-1, the J gene TRBJ2-7; D unclear. The sequence was collected from a human donor who received a liver transplant. The CDR3 sequence is CASSDLLYEQYF. The CDR3 nucleotides are TGTGCCAGCAGTGATCTTCTCTACGAGCAGTACTTC.